One and the same sample provided the 17 T cell receptor beta chains below, sequenced in a study of blood T cells in healthy people across ages. The authors ran a second PCR of 7 to 11 cycles using a sample-barcoded 5' primer and a J-beta primer mix. TCRdb re-analysed the 5' RACE reads in MiXCR, keeping a single row per CDR3 protein. Of 750,000 to 950,000 distinct CDR3 sequences in the sample, about 53% are singletons; the top ten hold about two fifths. Sequenced material: blood. Source of these receptors: a man of 80 years or more in good health.

Turning to this clonotype: A much larger clone differs by one base, so this may be a read error. The V and J genes are TRBV28 and TRBJ2-5; 8 nucleotides line up with TRBD1. The J call is uncertain, as TRBJ2-7 better fits the DNA end. Germline CDR1 reads MDHEN; CDR2 reads SYDVKM. CDR3 length equals 14 residues. The CDR3 is CASSYRDRNYEQYF. In DNA form, the CDR3 reads TGTGCCAGCAGTTACCGGGACAGGAACTACGAGCAGTACTTC.

This clonotype was seen only a few times. J is TRBJ2-4 and V is TRBV12-3 or TRBV12-4; a possible D gene is TRBD1 (6 bases). CDR3 length: 11 amino acids. V was shortened by 5 bases and J by 14 bases, with 13 bases between the two germline ends. The CDR3 here is CASSRGDKEYF. CDR3 bases: TGTGCCAGCAGTCGTGGGGACAAAGAGTACTTC.

V is TRBV10-3 and J is TRBJ1-2, with a possible D match to TRBD1 (6 bases). This CDR3 is built from 13 residues. V dropped 2 bases and J dropped 8 bases, with 12 bases sitting between them. Germline-derived CDR1 and CDR2 are ENHRY and SYGVKD. The CDR3 region is CAISENPGAGYTF. In DNA form, the CDR3 reads TGTGCCATCAGTGAGAATCCAGGGGCAGGCTACACCTTC.

The CDR3 loop is CSVVGYLNTGELFF. As DNA, the CDR3 is TGCAGCGTTGTAGGCTACTTAAACACCGGGGAGCTGTTTTTT. The rearrangement links TRBV29-1 to TRBJ2-2; no clear D. The length of the CDR3 is 14 residues. Germline V gives CDR1 SQVTM, CDR2 ANQGSEA. Trimming removed 4 bases at V and 2 bases at J, with 11 bases between.

This clonotype appeared a few times. The rearrangement uses TRBV11-2 and TRBJ2-7; D gene unclear. The CDR3 is made up of 13 amino acids. Trimming removed 5 bases from V and 5 bases from J, with 13 bases in between. In germline, CDR1 is SGHAT, CDR2 FQNNGV. CDR3 bases: TGTGCCAGCAGCCACCCCGGCTGGGACGAGCAGTACTTC. It codes for CASSHPGWDEQYF. Supplemented by reference TRBV11-2 and TRBJ2-7, the full variable domain reads EAGVAQSPRYKIIEKRQSVAFWCNPISGHATLYWYQQILGQGPKLLIQFQNNGVVDDSQLPKDRFSAERLKGVDSTLKIQPAKLEDSAVYLCASSHPGWDEQYFGPGTRLTVT.

CDR3 DNA: TGTGCCAGCAGCTTGTATGGCGGGGGGTCATACGAGCAGTACTTC. The encoded protein is CASSLYGGGSYEQYF. The chain has TRBV5-5 and TRBJ2-7, with 8 nucleotides matching TRBD2. CDR1 SGHKS and CDR2 YYEKEE come from the germline V gene (reference sequence). The CDR3 contains 15 residues. V dropped 1 base and J dropped 4; count of bases not matched to a gene: 7.

This clonotype was counted between two and nine times. CDR3 sequence: CASSVRGGQSQETQYF. CDR3 nucleotides: TGTGCCAGCAGCGTAAGGGGCGGACAGTCCCAAGAGACCCAGTACTTC. V and J are TRBV9 and TRBJ2-5, with a weak D call TRBD1 (6 bases). The CDR3 spans 16 residues. Per the germline V gene, CDR1 is SGDLS and CDR2 is YYNGEE. Deletions cut 1 base from V and 1 base from J, with 14 bases between. The full variable domain, completed using reference TRBV9 and TRBJ2-5, is DSGVTQTPKHLITATGQRVTLRCSPRSGDLSVYWYQQSLDQGLQFLIQYYNGEERAKGNILERFSAQQFPDLHSELNLSSLELGDSALYFCASSVRGGQSQETQYFGPGTRLLVL.

There are a few counts of this clonotype. This chain links TRBV7-6 with TRBJ2-7, with TRBD2 identical over 9 bases. The end of the DNA is better explained by TRBJ2-5, so the J call may be wrong. Germline CDR1 SGHVS, CDR2 FNYEAQ. The CDR3 length is 18 residues. The CDR3 loop reads CASSLAGLASGNRETQYF. The CDR3 DNA follows: TGTGCCAGCAGCTTAGCGGGTTTGGCTAGCGGGAACAGAGAGACCCAGTACTTC.

The V gene is TRBV10-3, the J gene TRBJ2-7, with D unclear. Per germline, CDR1 ENHRY and CDR2 SYGVKD. The CDR3 consists of 14 residues. Trimming removed 7 bases at V and 2 bases at J, with 15 bases between. CDR3 sequence: CAITTGHGPYEQYF. DNA for the CDR3: TGTGCCATCACTACCGGGCACGGACCCTACGAGCAGTACTTC.

The rearrangement uses TRBV20-1 and TRBJ2-1; D ambiguous. The CDR3 sequence is 11 residues long. V was clipped by 6 bases and J by 9 bases, with 12 bases between them. The V gene's germline CDR1 is DFQATT and CDR2 SNEGSKA (reference sequence). CDR3 loop: CSATPSFEQFF. The CDR3 coding sequence is TGCAGTGCCACCCCCAGCTTTGAGCAGTTCTTC.

J is TRBJ1-1 and V is TRBV20-1, with D tentatively TRBD1 (6 bases). V lost 2 bases and J lost 4, with 14 bases in between. This CDR3 has 14 amino acids. Germline V gene sequence: CDR1 DFQATT, CDR2 SNEGSKA (reference sequence). This CDR3 is CSARRPTGFTEAFF. CDR3 bases: TGCAGTGCTAGAAGGCCGACAGGTTTCACTGAAGCTTTCTTT.

The rearrangement joins TRBV9 to TRBJ1-2; no firm D call. Germline lookup yields CDR1 SGDLS and CDR2 YYNGEE. The V end lost 2 bases, the J end lost 7 bases, and 12 bases lay between the germline ends. The CDR3 length is 13 residues. In nucleotides, the CDR3 is TGTGCCAGCAGCGTTGGAGGGAATTTTGGCTACACCTTC. Protein product: CASSVGGNFGYTF.

This clonotype was detected only a few times. The chain carries TRBV15 and TRBJ2-6, with D tentatively TRBD2 (6 bases). Germline V gene lookup returns CDR1 LNHNV and CDR2 YYDKDF (reference sequence). The V end lost 3 bases, the J end lost 0 bases, and 15 bases lay between the germline ends. CDR3 length equals 18 residues. The CDR3 DNA reads TGTGCCACCAGCAGGAGGCGGGGACCCAGCTCTGGGGCCAACGTCCTGACTTTC. Protein product: CATSRRRGPSSGANVLTF.

The chain is built from TRBV27 and TRBJ2-7, with D possibly being TRBD2 (6 bases). CDR1 and CDR2 (germline): MNHEY, SMNVEV (reference sequence). Trimming took 2 bases from V and 1 from J, leaving 12 bases between them. The CDR3 spans 15 residues. The CDR3 spells CASSLRRGSSYEQYF. CDR3 coding DNA: TGTGCCAGCAGTTTAAGGAGGGGATCGTCCTACGAGCAGTACTTC.

This clonotype was observed a few times. The gene calls are TRBV3-1 and TRBJ2-7, with D maybe TRBD2 (5 bases). Trimming pared 5 bases from V and 2 bases from J, leaving 10 bases between. CDR1 LGHDT and CDR2 YNNKEL come from the germline V gene (reference sequence). The CDR3 spans 13 residues. The CDR3 protein is CASSARGTYEQYF. The CDR3, as DNA: TGTGCCAGCAGCGCCCGGGGTACCTACGAGCAGTACTTC.

The chain couples TRBV20-1 to TRBJ2-1, with 12 bases matching TRBD2. Germline V lookup: CDR1 DFQATT, CDR2 SNEGSKA (reference sequence). The trim removed 1 base at V and 4 bases at J, leaving 5 bases unmatched. This CDR3 comprises 16 residues. CDR3 nucleotides: TGCAGTGCTAGAGTTCTAGCGGGAGGGTTTTACAATGAGCAGTTCTTC. Protein: CSARVLAGGFYNEQFF.

This chain joins TRBV4-1 and TRBJ2-7, with TRBD2 matching 7 bases. V was clipped by 2 bases and J by 3 bases; unmatched bases: 10. The CDR3 contains 16 residues. Per germline, CDR1 MGHRA and CDR2 YSYEKL. CDR3 region: CASSQLLAETHYEQYF. The CDR3 DNA follows: TGCGCCAGCAGCCAACTTCTAGCGGAGACTCACTACGAGCAGTACTTC.